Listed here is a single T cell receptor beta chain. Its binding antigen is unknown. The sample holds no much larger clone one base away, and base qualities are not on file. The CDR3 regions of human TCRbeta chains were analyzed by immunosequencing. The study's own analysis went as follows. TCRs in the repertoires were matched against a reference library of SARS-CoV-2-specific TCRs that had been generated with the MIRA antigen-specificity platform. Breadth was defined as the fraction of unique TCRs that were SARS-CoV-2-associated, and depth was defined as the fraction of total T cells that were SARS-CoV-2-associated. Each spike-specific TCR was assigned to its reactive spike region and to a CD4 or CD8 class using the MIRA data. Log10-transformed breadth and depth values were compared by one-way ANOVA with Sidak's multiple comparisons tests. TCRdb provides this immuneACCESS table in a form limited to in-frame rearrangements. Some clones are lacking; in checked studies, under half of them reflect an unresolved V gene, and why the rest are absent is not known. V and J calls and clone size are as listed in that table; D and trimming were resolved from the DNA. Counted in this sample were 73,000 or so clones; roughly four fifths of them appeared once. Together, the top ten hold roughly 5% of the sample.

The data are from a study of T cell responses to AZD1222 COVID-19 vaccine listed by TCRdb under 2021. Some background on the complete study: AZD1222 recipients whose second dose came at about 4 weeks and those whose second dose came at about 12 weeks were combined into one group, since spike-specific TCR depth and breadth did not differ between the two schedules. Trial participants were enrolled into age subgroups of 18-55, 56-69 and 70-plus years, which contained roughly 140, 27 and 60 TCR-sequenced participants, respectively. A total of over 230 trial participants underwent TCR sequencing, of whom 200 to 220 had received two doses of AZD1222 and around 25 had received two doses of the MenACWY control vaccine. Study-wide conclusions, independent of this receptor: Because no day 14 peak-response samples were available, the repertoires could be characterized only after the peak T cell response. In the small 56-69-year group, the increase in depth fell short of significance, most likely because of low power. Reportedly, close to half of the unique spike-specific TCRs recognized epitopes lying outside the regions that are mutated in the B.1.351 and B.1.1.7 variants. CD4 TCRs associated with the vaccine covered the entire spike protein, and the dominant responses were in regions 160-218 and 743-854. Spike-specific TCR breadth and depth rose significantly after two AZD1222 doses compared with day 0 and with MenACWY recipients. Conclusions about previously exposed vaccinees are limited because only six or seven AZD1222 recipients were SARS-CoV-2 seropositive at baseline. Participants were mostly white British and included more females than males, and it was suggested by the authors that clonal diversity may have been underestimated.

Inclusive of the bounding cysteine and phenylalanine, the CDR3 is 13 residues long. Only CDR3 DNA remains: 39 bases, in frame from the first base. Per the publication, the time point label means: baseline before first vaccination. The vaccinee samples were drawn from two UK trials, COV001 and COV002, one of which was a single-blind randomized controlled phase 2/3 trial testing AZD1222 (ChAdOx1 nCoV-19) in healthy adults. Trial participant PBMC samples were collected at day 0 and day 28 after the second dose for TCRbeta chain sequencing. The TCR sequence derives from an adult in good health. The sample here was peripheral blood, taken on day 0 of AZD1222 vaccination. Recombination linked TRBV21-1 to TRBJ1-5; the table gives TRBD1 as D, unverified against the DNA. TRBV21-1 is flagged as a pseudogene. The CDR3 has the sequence CASWGVSNQPQHF. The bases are TGTGCCAGCTGGGGCGTTAGCAATCAGCCCCAGCATTTT.